The entry below describes one TCR beta chain. Per germline, CDR1 MNHEY and CDR2 SVGEGT. With 5 bases clipped from V and 8 bases from J, the junction kept 7 bases outside the gene matches. The CDR3 contains 15 residues. These data are taken from a study of vaccination and CD4 T cells after COVID-19. Turning to the study itself: Each person enrolled got two BNT162b2 or mRNA-1273 vaccine doses.

The time point denotes: late sampling 161 to 241 days after vaccination in three convalescent patients. MiXCR, run by TCRdb on the PCR reads, gives a single entry per CDR3 protein. The table has about 29,000 distinct CDR3 sequences, around 50% seen once. This clonotype was sampled from a human donor who had recovered from COVID-19. This chain links TRBV6-2 or TRBV6-3 with TRBJ2-1; 12 nucleotides agree with TRBD2. The specimen comprised CD4+ T cells from blood, sampled about 7 months after SARS-CoV-2 vaccination. The CDR3 protein is CASSTTSGSLYEQFF. CDR3 in DNA: TGTGCCAGCAGTACGACTAGCGGGAGTCTCTATGAGCAGTTCTTC.